This record looks at one T cell receptor beta chain sequence and its context. The target antigen is unknown. This record comes from a study of T-cell reconstitution after alpha-beta-depleted transplantation in children. TCRbeta library construction was performed incorporating unique molecular identifiers. Via MiXCR, TCRdb re-called the PCR reads, giving one row per CDR3 protein. Of 250,000 to 300,000 distinct CDR3 sequences in the sample, less than 9.5% were seen once. Study conclusions and caveats: The main origin of T-cell counts and diversity one year after transplant was newly produced T cells. High day-60 TCRbeta diversity in some patients came from surviving recipient T cells and thymic progenitors.

CDR1 is MNHNS, CDR2 SASEGT, per germline. V lost 2 bases and J lost 5, with 25 bases in between. CDR3 length equals 18 residues. This rearrangement joins TRBV6-1 to TRBJ2-7, with D maybe TRBD2 (6 bases). This receptor was obtained from a female patient aged 2-15 years who had a stem cell transplant for Fanconi anemia, so the T cells may come from the graft donor. The sequencing here drew on peripheral blood, taken 360 days after TCRalphabeta/CD19-depleted stem cell transplant. The CDR3 DNA sequence: TGTGCCAGCAGTGAAAGTTTTGTAACGGGAGTAATGATCCACGAGCAGTACTTC. Protein: CASSESFVTGVMIHEQYF.